Listed below are T cell receptor beta chains from one sample, sequenced in a study of blood T cell repertoires in COVID-19. Produced via immunoSEQ multiplex PCR; TCRdb's table is partial and in-frame only. The table has approximately 62,000 clones, just under 90% seen once. Sequenced material: peripheral blood. The source of these receptors is a human donor with active COVID-19. The donor label of this sample is uncertain. CDR3s include the opening cysteine and the closing phenylalanine or tryptophan. D genes are given only for firm matches. Expanded clones get a size class; other rows say once, few or many, or leave the size out.

>TRBV25-1|TRBJ1-6|-|-
TGTGCCAGCAGTCCAGGCGTTAGCTCCTATAATTCACCCCTCCACTTT
CASSPGVSSYNSPLHF
>TRBV11-1|TRBJ2-1|-|TRBD1
TGTGCCAGCAGCTTAGTCCGGACAGGGGTGCACAATGAGCAGTTCTTC
CASSLVRTGVHNEQFF
>TRBV6-5|TRBJ2-2|-|-
TGTGCCAGCAGTTACTCGGGGGGGGCGGGGACCGGGGAGCTGTTTTTT
CASSYSGGAGTGELFF
>TRBV7-8|TRBJ2-5|-|-
TGTGCCAGCAGCTCGGACAGCCAAGAGACCCAGTACTTC
CASSSDSQETQYF
>TRBV2|TRBJ2-7|-|TRBD2
TGTGCCAGCAGTGAAAGCGAGGGGAGGGCCTACGAGCAGTACTTC
CASSESEGRAYEQYF
>TRBV15|TRBJ1-2|-|TRBD1
TGTGCCACCAGCACCTTCTCTGGGGGGAATGACAGGGTAGGTGGCTACACCTTC
CATSTFSGGNDRVGGYTF
>TRBV28|TRBJ1-2|-|TRBD1
TGTGCCAGCAGTACAGGGGCCCAATATGGCTACACCTTC
CASSTGAQYGYTF
>TRBV7-9|TRBJ2-5|-|TRBD2
TGTGCCACTACCAGATCCAGCGGGGGCCAAGAGACCCAGTACTTC
CATTRSSGGQETQYF
>TRBV28|TRBJ2-5|-|TRBD2
TGTGCCAGCAGTGGACGGTCGCGCGGGGGGCGGGAGACCCAGTACTTC
CASSGRSRGGRETQYF
>TRBV10-3|TRBJ2-7|-|-
TGTGCCATCAGTGAACCCGGGAATCCCTACGAGCAGTACTTC
CAISEPGNPYEQYF
>TRBV25-1|TRBJ2-7|-|TRBD1
TGTGCCAGCAGTGATCGAGACAGGGGCCAAAGCGAGCAGTACTTC
CASSDRDRGQSEQYF
>TRBV7-7|TRBJ2-6|once|TRBD1
TGTGCTAGCAGCTGGGACAGGGGGACTGGGGCCAACGTCCTGACTTTC
CASSWDRGTGANVLTF
>TRBV11-2|TRBJ2-7|-|TRBD2
TGTGCCAGCAGCGGGGGGGGAGAGCAGTACTTC
CASSGGGEQYF
>TRBV7-8|TRBJ2-1|-|-
TGTGCCAGCAGCTTAGCGCGGGACAGATTCCTTCGCAAGTTCTTC
CASSLARDRFLRKFF
>TRBV9|TRBJ2-7|-|-
TGTGCCAGCAGCGTTTCATCGGGCAGGGTGAAGTTGCGTGGGGTCTACGAGCAGTACTTC
CASSVSSGRVKLRGVYEQYF
>TRBV11-2|TRBJ2-2|-|TRBD1
TGTGCCAGCAGCCCCCTGGGACAGGGTAACACCGGGGAGCTGTTTTTT
CASSPLGQGNTGELFF
>TRBV24-1|TRBJ2-3|-|TRBD1
TGTGCCACCAGTGATCCTACGACAGGGGGCACAGATACGCAGTATTTT
CATSDPTTGGTDTQYF
>TRBV19|TRBJ2-3|-|-
TGTGCCAGTAGTATGGGTAGGCTACAGTTGGATACGCAGTATTTT
CASSMGRLQLDTQYF
>TRBV6-5|TRBJ1-1|-|-
TGTGCCAGCAGTTTAACGGGGTTCAACACTGAAGCTTTCTTT
CASSLTGFNTEAFF
>TRBV29-1|TRBJ1-2|-|TRBD1
TGCAGCGTTTTGGGACAGGGGTGGAACTATGGCTACACCTTC
CSVLGQGWNYGYTF
>TRBV6-6|TRBJ2-2|-|-
TGTGCCAGCAGTTACTCCTTAGTCACCGGGGAGCTGTTTTTT
CASSYSLVTGELFF
>TRBV28|TRBJ2-3|-|TRBD1
TGTGCCAGCAGTTTCCCCACCGGGACAGGGGCCGATACGCAGTATTTT
CASSFPTGTGADTQYF
>TRBV3-1/TRBV3-2|TRBJ2-7|-|TRBD2
TGTGCCAGCAGCCAAGCTAGCGGGGGCTCCTACGAGCAGTACTTC
CASSQASGGSYEQYF
>TRBV5-6|TRBJ2-4|-|-
TGTGCCAGCAGCTTGGTTGACAGAAACATTCAGTACTTC
CASSLVDRNIQYF
>TRBV24-1|TRBJ2-5|-|-
TGTGCCACCAGTGATTGGGGCGGGACCGCGAGGACCCAGTACTTC
CATSDWGGTARTQYF
>TRBV15|TRBJ2-5|once|-
TGTGCCACCAGCAGAGATCGGCAGGGGTATCAGTACTTC
CATSRDRQGYQYF
>TRBV6-1|TRBJ1-1|-|-
TGTGCCAGCAGTGAAGCATCCCGGCCGGGTGCGAACACTGAAGCTTTCTTT
CASSEASRPGANTEAFF
>TRBV25-1|TRBJ2-7|-|-
TGTGCCAGCAGTGAACAAGCATTCGGCGAGCAGTACTTC
CASSEQAFGEQYF
>TRBV9|TRBJ1-1|once|TRBD1
TGTGCCAGCAGCCCTTGGACAGGACATGTCCCTGGTGAAGCTTTCTTT
CASSPWTGHVPGEAFF
>TRBV19|TRBJ2-3|-|TRBD2
TGTGCCAGTAGTATAGGACTAGCGGGCCCCTCAGATACGCAGTATTTT
CASSIGLAGPSDTQYF
>TRBV5-1|TRBJ2-7|-|TRBD1
TGCGCCAGCAGCTTGGGTGGGACAGCAATATCCTACGAGCAGTACTTC
CASSLGGTAISYEQYF
>TRBV7-6|TRBJ2-1|-|TRBD2
TGTGCCAGCAGCTCTTACCCTTTCGGAGCGGGAGGCACCTACAATGAGCAGTTCTTC
CASSSYPFGAGGTYNEQFF
>TRBV5-1|TRBJ2-5|-|TRBD1
TGCGCCAGCAGCCCGGGACAGGGAAAAGAGACCCAGTACTTC
CASSPGQGKETQYF
>TRBV4-1|TRBJ2-7|-|-
TGCGCCAGCAGCCAACCTCAGCGGGTTCAACCGTCCTACGAGCAGTACTTC
CASSQPQRVQPSYEQYF
>TRBV24-1|TRBJ1-4|-|TRBD1
TGTGCCACCAGTGAGACGCAGGGGGGAAATGAAAAACTGTTTTTT
CATSETQGGNEKLFF
>TRBV19|TRBJ1-2|-|TRBD1
TGTGCCAGTTACAGGGGGCCCTATGGCTACACCTTC
CASYRGPYGYTF
>TRBV10-1|TRBJ2-7|medium-sized|-
TGCGCCAGCAGTCAGATCCTCCCCGGGGAGCAGTACTTC
CASSQILPGEQYF
>TRBV5-6|TRBJ2-7|-|TRBD2
TGTGCCAGCAGTCCTCTAGCGGGAGGCGGGAAGTACGAGCAGTACTTC
CASSPLAGGGKYEQYF
>TRBV7-2|TRBJ1-2|-|-
TGTGCCAGCAGCTCGAAGCGGGACGCGGTGGGCTACACCTTC
CASSSKRDAVGYTF
>TRBV3-1/TRBV3-2|TRBJ2-7|-|-
TGTGCCAGCAGTCCGTGTGGAACCCCAGAGCGGTGGGGAACCTACGAGCAGTACTTC
CASSPCGTPERWGTYEQYF
>TRBV27|TRBJ2-7|-|-
TGTGCCAGCAGTTTATCGAACGAGGGGAGGGAGCAGTACTTC
CASSLSNEGREQYF
>TRBV11-2|TRBJ1-2|-|-
TGTGCCAGCAGCCTGCGGGTCCGGCGGGGCTACACCTTC
CASSLRVRRGYTF
>TRBV9|TRBJ2-3|-|-
TGTGCCAGCAGCGCCCAGCGGGCGAGCACAGATACGCAGTATTTT
CASSAQRASTDTQYF
>TRBV7-5|TRBJ1-3|-|-
TGTGTCAGAAGCCAAGGGGACAGGGAGAAAATTGGAAACACCATATATTTT
CVRSQGDREKIGNTIYF
>TRBV6-5|TRBJ1-1|-|-
TGTGCCAGCAGCCTCGACAGGAACACTGAAGCTTTCTTT
CASSLDRNTEAFF
>TRBV2|TRBJ2-1|-|TRBD2
TGTGCCAGCAGTTTAGCGGGAGGGCCTCTGGAGCAGTTCTTC
CASSLAGGPLEQFF
>TRBV27|TRBJ2-3|once|-
TGTGCCCCAATCAGGAGGGATACGCAGTATTTT
CAPIRRDTQYF
>TRBV28|TRBJ1-5|-|TRBD1
TGTGCCAGCAGTCTAGGGACAGGGGGATCGATTAGCAATCAGCCCCAGCATTTT
CASSLGTGGSISNQPQHF
>TRBV29-1|TRBJ2-1|-|TRBD1
TGCAGCGTTCTCAGACAGGGTTTCGATGAGCAGTTCTTC
CSVLRQGFDEQFF
>TRBV6-2/TRBV6-3|TRBJ2-1|-|TRBD2
TGTGCCAGCAGTTACGGGACTAGCGGCCTTCCCTACAATGAGCAGTTCTTC
CASSYGTSGLPYNEQFF
>TRBV9|TRBJ2-2|once|TRBD1
TGTGCCAGCAGCGTAAGCGCAGGGGGATCGGGCGGGGAGCTGTTTTTT
CASSVSAGGSGGELFF
>TRBV7-3|TRBJ2-6|-|-
TGTGCCAGCAGCTTATCACGGGACTCTGGGGCCAACGTCCTGACTTTC
CASSLSRDSGANVLTF
>TRBV28|TRBJ2-3|-|TRBD1
TGTGCCAGCAGTAGTCGGACAGGGGGCACAGATACGCAGTATTTT
CASSSRTGGTDTQYF
>TRBV9|TRBJ2-3|-|-
TGTGCCAGCAGCGTAGAGCCCCCCAGCGGAGAAGGAGGCACAGATACGCAGTATTTT
CASSVEPPSGEGGTDTQYF
>TRBV28|TRBJ2-7|few|TRBD2
TGTGCCAGCAGTTCCTCTTTGAGCGGGAGGTTTTACGAGCAGTACTTC
CASSSSLSGRFYEQYF
>TRBV12-3/TRBV12-4|TRBJ1-5|-|-
TGTGCCAGCAGCCCGACAGGAGAGCCCCAGCATTTT
CASSPTGEPQHF
>TRBV7-8|TRBJ2-3|-|-
TGTGCCAGCAGCTTAGAGGGGGGGCGGACAGATACGCAGTATTTT
CASSLEGGRTDTQYF
>TRBV28|TRBJ1-5|-|TRBD1
TGTGCCAGCAGTTTATTTAGGGGGCTCCGAAGCAATCAGCCCCAGCATTTT
CASSLFRGLRSNQPQHF
>TRBV5-1|TRBJ1-1|once|TRBD1
TGCGCCAGCAAAATTGACAGGGGCTCCACTGAAGCTTTCTTT
CASKIDRGSTEAFF
>TRBV9|TRBJ2-1|-|TRBD2
TGTGCCAGCAGCGTAGCAGCGGGAGTGGGTAATGAGCAGTTCTTC
CASSVAAGVGNEQFF